One and the same sample provided the 25 T cell receptor beta chains below, sequenced in a study of T-cell memory formation after mild COVID-19. TCRdb re-called the 5' RACE reads with MiXCR, one entry per CDR3 protein. Seen here are about 340,000 distinct CDR3 sequences, approximately 12% observed once, and the top ten hold 20% to 25%. The sample consisted of PBMCs or a T cell subset sorted from them (not recorded which). The receptors come from a man younger than 35 who had mild COVID-19 (a few samples of this study predate the infection). Cell type and time point are not known.

This clonotype was recorded a few times. The chain joins TRBV19 to TRBJ1-5; D is possibly TRBD1 (6 bases). The CDR3 has 16 amino acids. Germline CDR1 and CDR2: LNHDA and SQIVND (reference sequence). Trimming removed 5 bases at V and 5 bases at J, with 19 bases between. DNA of the CDR3: TGTGCCAGTAGTCCCAACGAAGGGGGGCTGGATCAGCCCCAGCATTTT. Translation gives CASSPNEGGLDQPQHF.

This clonotype was seen a handful of times. The rearrangement joins TRBV12-3 or TRBV12-4 to TRBJ1-5; D is unclear. CDR3 length: 14 amino acids. V lost 6 bases, J lost 6 bases, and 15 bases lay in between. The CDR3 coding sequence is TGTGCCAGCAGCCCCACGGGGAGGGCTCAGCCCCAGCATTTT. It encodes CASSPTGRAQPQHF.

The chain links TRBV5-1 to TRBJ2-1, with 8 bases matching TRBD1. V gave up 1 base and J gave up 7 bases; unmatched junction bases: 7. This CDR3 has 15 amino acids. CDR1 is SGHRS, CDR2 YFSETQ, per germline. The CDR3 protein is CASSLRDRPRNEQFF. Written as DNA, the CDR3 is TGCGCCAGCAGCTTGAGGGACAGGCCTAGGAATGAGCAGTTCTTC.

The chain has TRBV12-3 or TRBV12-4 and TRBJ1-2; tentative D call: TRBD1 (6 bases). V was pared by 7 bases and J by 0 bases, with 12 bases between. The CDR3 covers 14 residues. DNA for the CDR3: TGTGCCAGCACCCCGTCAGGGGCTAACTATGGCTACACCTTC. It specifies CASTPSGANYGYTF.

The genes are TRBV6-2 or TRBV6-3 and TRBJ1-5; TRBD1 matches 7 bases. The trim removed 0 bases at V and 1 base at J, leaving 3 bases unmatched. The CDR3 spans 16 residues. CDR1 MNHEY and CDR2 SVGEGT come from the germline V gene. In DNA, the CDR3 is TGTGCCAGCAGTTACTCGAGACAGGGAAGCAATCAGCCCCAGCATTTT. Its translation: CASSYSRQGSNQPQHF.

The chain links TRBV7-2 to TRBJ2-5; no definite D call. The CDR3 runs 15 residues. Germline V lookup: CDR1 SGHTA, CDR2 FQGNSA. Trimming pared 5 bases from V and 5 bases from J, leaving 18 bases between. The CDR3 is CASSLRSPVIETQYF. The DNA for the CDR3 is TGTGCCAGCAGCCTAAGGTCCCCAGTCATCGAGACCCAGTACTTC.

There are a few counts of this clonotype. The chain recombines TRBV18 with TRBJ2-5, with D uncertain. The ends were cut back, 3 bases at V and 3 bases at J, with 5 bases in the middle. The CDR3 sequence is 12 residues long. Germline assignment: CDR1 KGHSH and CDR2 LQKENI. The CDR3 DNA reads as TGTGCCAGCTCACCGTGGGAAGAGACCCAGTACTTC. Translating gives CASSPWEETQYF.

The V gene is TRBV27, the J gene TRBJ2-5; 12 bases agree with TRBD2. There are 16 residues in the CDR3. In germline, CDR1 is MNHEY, CDR2 SMNVEV (reference sequence). V shed 10 bases, J shed 1 base, and the junction held 10 bases outside the gene matches. The CDR3 protein is CATRTSGDRFQETQYF. CDR3 coding DNA: TGTGCCACCAGGACTAGCGGGGACAGGTTCCAAGAGACCCAGTACTTC.

There are many counts of this clonotype. This chain uses TRBV6-1 with TRBJ2-7; possibly TRBD1 for D (5 bases). The length of the CDR3 is 14 residues. The V and J ends lost 1 base and 2 bases respectively, with 9 bases between them. Per germline, CDR1 MNHNS and CDR2 SASEGT. CDR3 in amino acids: CASSEEGPTYEQYF. The CDR3 bases are TGTGCCAGCAGTGAAGAGGGGCCGACCTACGAGCAGTACTTC.

As DNA, the CDR3 is TGCGCCAGCAGCCAAGAGCCAGGGTGGGGGAACACTGAAGCTTTCTTT. The encoded protein is CASSQEPGWGNTEAFF. The chain recombines TRBV4-3 with TRBJ1-1, with a tentative D call TRBD1 (5 bases). The V gene's germline CDR1 is LGHNA and CDR2 YSLEER. The ends were cut back, 0 bases at V and 1 base at J, with 12 bases in the middle. This CDR3 has 16 residues.

The gene calls are TRBV19 and TRBJ1-2; D is perhaps TRBD1 (5 bases). Trimming took 5 bases from V and 4 from J, leaving 14 bases between them. The germline CDR1 and CDR2 sequences are LNHDA and SQIVND (reference sequence). CDR3 length: 14 amino acids. The CDR3 reads CASSARGPIYGYTF. The CDR3 coding sequence is TGTGCCAGTAGTGCCCGGGGACCGATCTATGGCTACACCTTC.

Only a few counts were recorded for this clonotype. The gene calls are TRBV4-3 and TRBJ1-4; weak D call: TRBD1 (5 bases). Germline V lookup: CDR1 LGHNA, CDR2 YSLEER. CDR3 length: 17 residues. Between the trimmed V and J ends, which lost 1 base and 8 bases, there was a span of 20 bases. The CDR3 coding sequence is TGCGCCAGCAGCCAAGGACATAGGGGAGCCCTCGGGGAAAAACTGTTTTTT. This codes for CASSQGHRGALGEKLFF.

The V call is TRBV19, the J call TRBJ2-3, with 7 bases matching TRBD2. With 6 bases clipped from V and 5 bases from J, the junction kept 8 bases outside the gene matches. Per the germline V gene, CDR1 is LNHDA and CDR2 is SQIVND (reference sequence). This CDR3 region has 14 residues. The CDR3 is CASRGGVRGDTQYF. In nucleotides, the CDR3 is TGTGCCAGTAGGGGAGGGGTACGTGGAGATACGCAGTATTTT.

This chain uses TRBV12-3 or TRBV12-4 with TRBJ2-5; 10 bases match TRBD1. V was clipped by 6 bases and J by 1 base; unmatched bases: 5. The CDR3 loop spans 15 amino acids. CDR3 sequence reads: CASSLRDRGQETQYF. CDR3 nucleotide sequence: TGTGCCAGCAGCCTAAGGGACAGGGGCCAAGAGACCCAGTACTTC.

The chain has TRBV18 and TRBJ1-1; D might be TRBD1 (5 bases). Germline V gene data show CDR1 as KGHSH and CDR2 as LQKENI. Trimming removed 1 base from V and 8 bases from J, with 17 bases in between. The CDR3 extends over 15 amino acids. The CDR3 DNA is TGTGCCAGCTCACCACGGTCCAGGGTGGAGAGAGAAGCTTTCTTT. Protein product: CASSPRSRVEREAFF.

The rearrangement links TRBV29-1 to TRBJ2-4; a possible D gene is TRBD2 (6 bases). Trimming took off 3 bases at V and 10 bases at J, with 16 bases between the two ends. The germline gives CDR1 SQVTM, CDR2 ANQGSEA. There are 13 residues in the CDR3. For the CDR3, the DNA is TGCAGCGTTGAGACTGGGGAGGATATTATTCAGTACTTC. It translates to CSVETGEDIIQYF.

The chain combines TRBV5-4 with TRBJ2-1; D unresolved. The CDR3 is 13 residues long. The V end lost 4 bases, the J end lost 6 bases, and 11 bases lay between the germline ends. Germline V gene data show CDR1 as SGHNT and CDR2 as YYREEE (reference sequence). Here the CDR3 reads CASSHQRSNEQFF. The DNA for the CDR3 is TGTGCCAGCAGCCACCAGAGGTCCAATGAGCAGTTCTTC.

This chain joins TRBV5-1 and TRBJ2-3; 13 nucleotides line up with TRBD2. CDR3 length equals 13 residues. Germline values: CDR1 SGHRS, CDR2 YFSETQ. V shed 0 bases and J 11 bases; nucleotides not matched to a gene: 0. The CDR3 region has the DNA TGCGCCAGCAGCTTGGGACTAGCGGGGGGGCAGTATTTT. Translated: CASSLGLAGGQYF.

V is TRBV20-1 and J is TRBJ1-5; D is perhaps TRBD1 (5 bases). The CDR3 spans 14 residues. V was pared by 1 base and J by 1 base, with 8 bases between. The V gene's germline CDR1 is DFQATT and CDR2 SNEGSKA (reference sequence). The CDR3 DNA reads TGCAGTGCTAGAGTATCAGGGAGCAATCAGCCCCAGCATTTT. The encoded protein is CSARVSGSNQPQHF.

The rearrangement uses TRBV12-3 or TRBV12-4 and TRBJ2-1; D not resolved. The CDR3 loop spans 14 amino acids. Trimming removed 4 bases from V and 8 bases from J, with 15 bases in between. CDR3 amino acids: CASSSHSPDDEQFF. The CDR3 DNA is TGTGCCAGCAGTTCCCACTCTCCCGACGATGAGCAGTTCTTC.

The CDR3, as DNA: TGTGCCAGCAGCTTGACCAGGGGCAATCAGCCCCAGCATTTT. Translating it yields CASSLTRGNQPQHF. V is TRBV5-5 and J is TRBJ1-5; D is possibly TRBD1 (5 bases). The CDR3 runs to 14 residues. V lost 1 base to trimming and J lost 2 bases, with 7 bases between them. CDR1 and CDR2 from the germline V gene are SGHKS and YYEKEE (reference sequence).

Ten or more counts support this clonotype. J is TRBJ2-2 and V is TRBV5-1, with 8 bases fitting TRBD2. The CDR3 loop spans 15 amino acids. V trimming: 4 bases; J trimming: 3 bases; junction bases outside the gene matches: 5. Looked up from germline, CDR1 is SGHRS and CDR2 is YFSETQ. Written as DNA, the CDR3 is TGCGCCAGCAGCCATGGACTAGCTTACACCGGGGAGCTGTTTTTT. Translated, it gives CASSHGLAYTGELFF.

This clonotype has at least ten counts. The chain employs TRBV20-1 and TRBJ2-6; D not resolved. CDR1 is DFQATT and CDR2 is SNEGSKA in the germline V gene (reference sequence). CDR3 length: 15 residues. V dropped 3 bases and J dropped 2 bases, with 11 bases sitting between them. The CDR3 DNA reads as TGCAGTGCTAGGTCTCATCCTGCTGGGGCCAACGTCCTGACTTTC. Translation: CSARSHPAGANVLTF.

This clonotype has more than one count but fewer than ten. The V and J genes are TRBV7-9 and TRBJ1-5, with a possible D match to TRBD1 (6 bases). The germline V gene has CDR1 SEHNR and CDR2 FQNEAQ (reference sequence). The CDR3 sequence is 16 residues long. Deletions cut 5 bases from V and 4 bases from J, with 18 bases between. DNA for the CDR3: TGTGCCAGCAGCCCTACGGCCGCAGGGGTGAATCAGCCCCAGCATTTT. Its protein product is CASSPTAAGVNQPQHF.

The chain recombines TRBV4-2 with TRBJ2-2; weak D call: TRBD1 (6 bases). V was trimmed by 3 bases and J by 2 bases, leaving 16 bases between them. The germline gives CDR1 LGHNA, CDR2 YNFKEQ. CDR3 size: 17 residues. In DNA form, the CDR3 reads TGTGCCAGCAGCCATTGGAGACCGGGACACAACACCGGGGAGCTGTTTTTT. Residues: CASSHWRPGHNTGELFF.